These 11 T cell receptor beta chains were sequenced from one sample in a study of T-cell memory formation after mild COVID-19. TCRdb reprocessed the 5' RACE reads via MiXCR and lists one record per CDR3 protein. The sample consists of roughly 120,000 distinct CDR3 sequences, more than 15% of them appearing once. Sequencing used PBMCs or a T cell subset sorted from them (not recorded which). The receptor set was obtained from an adult woman who had mild COVID-19 (a few samples of this study predate the infection). Cell type and time point are not known.

This chain's CDR3 is CASKGGGEIRSSYEQYF. The CDR3 DNA follows: TGTGCCAGCAAAGGCGGGGGCGAAATCAGGAGCTCCTACGAGCAGTACTTC. The chain is built from TRBV7-8 and TRBJ2-7; possible D gene TRBD2, 7 bases. The CDR3 runs to 17 residues. Germline CDR1 and CDR2: SGHVS and FQNEAQ. The V and J ends lost 7 bases and 0 bases respectively, with 22 bases between them.

A few counts support this clonotype. This chain connects TRBV12-3 or TRBV12-4 to TRBJ1-5; tentative D call: TRBD1 (5 bases). Trimming pared 3 bases from V and 7 bases from J, leaving 10 bases between. There are 13 residues in the CDR3. CDR3 residues: CASSFSGGQPQHF. In DNA, the CDR3 is TGTGCCAGCAGTTTTTCCGGGGGACAGCCCCAGCATTTT.

A few counts support this clonotype. The genes are TRBV7-9 and TRBJ2-5, with TRBD1 identical over 11 bases. The V gene's germline CDR1 is SEHNR and CDR2 FQNEAQ (reference sequence). The ends lost 8 bases at V and 4 bases at J; junction bases unmatched: 3. CDR3 length: 13 residues. Here the CDR3 reads CASRDRGRETQYF. CDR3 nucleotides: TGTGCCAGCCGGGACAGGGGGAGAGAGACCCAGTACTTC.

The chain is built from TRBV7-8 and TRBJ2-1, with D uncertain. Trimming removed 0 bases at V and 2 bases at J, with 8 bases between. Looked up from germline, CDR1 is SGHVS and CDR2 is FQNEAQ. The CDR3 runs to 15 residues. CDR3 sequence reads: CASSLAMITYNEQFF. In DNA, the CDR3 is TGTGCCAGCAGCTTAGCAATGATAACCTACAATGAGCAGTTCTTC.

This clonotype was recorded a few times. The chain combines TRBV3-1 with TRBJ2-3; D remains ambiguous. The V gene's germline CDR1 is LGHDT and CDR2 YNNKEL (reference sequence). The CDR3 covers 13 residues. V was pared by 3 bases and J by 4 bases, with 8 bases between. DNA for the CDR3: TGTGCCAGCAGCCATCCCATGGCAGATACGCAGTATTTT. The encoded protein is CASSHPMADTQYF.

This clonotype was detected only a few times. This sequence joins TRBV15 and TRBJ2-3; D remains unclear. The CDR3 is made up of 15 amino acids. Trimming stripped 0 bases from V and 6 bases from J, with 13 bases between. The germline V gene encodes CDR1 LNHNV and CDR2 YYDKDF (reference sequence). CDR3: CATSREKDTGDTQYF. The CDR3 bases are TGTGCCACCAGCAGAGAAAAGGATACTGGCGATACGCAGTATTTT.

This clonotype showed up just a few times. The chain employs TRBV20-1 and TRBJ1-2; maybe TRBD1 (5 bases). The germline V and J ends were trimmed by 3 bases and 7 bases, with 24 bases remaining between them. The germline V gene has CDR1 DFQATT and CDR2 SNEGSKA (reference sequence). The CDR3 sequence is 16 residues long. CDR3 DNA sequence: TGCAGTGCTAGCCTACCGTTTAAAGGGGAGAGGGGTGGCTACACCTTC. Translating gives CSASLPFKGERGGYTF.

This clonotype turned up a few times. The chain combines TRBV24-1 with TRBJ2-1; TRBD2 matches 7 bases. The CDR3 has 15 residues. J was trimmed by 7 bases and V by 4 bases; bases with no gene match: 9. Germline lookup yields CDR1 KGHDR and CDR2 SFDVKD. DNA for the CDR3: TGTGCCACCAGTGAGACGGGGAGCGGGACTAATGAGCAGTTCTTC. Its protein is CATSETGSGTNEQFF.

This chain uses TRBV20-1 with TRBJ1-1; unclear D gene. CDR1 and CDR2 from the germline V gene are DFQATT and SNEGSKA (reference sequence). The CDR3 totals 14 residues. Trimming cost V 5 bases and J 3 bases, with 16 bases left between them. Here the CDR3 reads CSAHHRAGYTEAFF. DNA for the CDR3: TGCAGTGCTCATCACCGGGCCGGTTACACTGAAGCTTTCTTT.

This clonotype was seen a handful of times. The J gene is TRBJ2-5, the V gene TRBV6-2 or TRBV6-3; D is uncertain. V lost 0 bases to trimming and J lost 2 bases, with 7 bases between them. CDR3 length: 14 amino acids. CDR1 MNHEY and CDR2 SVGEGT come from the germline V gene. The CDR3 bases are TGTGCCAGCAGTTACTCTGGGCAGCAAGAGACCCAGTACTTC. Translating gives CASSYSGQQETQYF.

This clonotype has just a few counts. The V call is TRBV4-2, the J call TRBJ1-5; 9 nucleotides align to TRBD1. CDR3 length equals 20 residues. Trimming at V came to 2 bases and at J to 4 bases, leaving 18 bases not matched to a gene. Germline CDR1 reads LGHNA; CDR2 reads YNFKEQ. CDR3 amino acids: CASSQPIGQGPRQGNQPQHF. CDR3 coding DNA: TGTGCCAGCAGCCAACCCATTGGACAGGGGCCCCGTCAGGGGAATCAGCCCCAGCATTTT.